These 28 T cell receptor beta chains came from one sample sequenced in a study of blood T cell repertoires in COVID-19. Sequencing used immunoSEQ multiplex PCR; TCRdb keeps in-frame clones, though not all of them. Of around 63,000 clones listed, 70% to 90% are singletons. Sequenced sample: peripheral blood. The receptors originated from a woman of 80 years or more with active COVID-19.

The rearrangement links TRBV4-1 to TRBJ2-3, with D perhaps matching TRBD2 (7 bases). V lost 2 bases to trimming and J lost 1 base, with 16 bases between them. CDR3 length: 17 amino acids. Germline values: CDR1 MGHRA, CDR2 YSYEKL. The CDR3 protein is CASSQRGAGERTDTQYF. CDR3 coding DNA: TGCGCCAGCAGCCAAAGGGGGGCGGGGGAACGCACAGATACGCAGTATTTT.

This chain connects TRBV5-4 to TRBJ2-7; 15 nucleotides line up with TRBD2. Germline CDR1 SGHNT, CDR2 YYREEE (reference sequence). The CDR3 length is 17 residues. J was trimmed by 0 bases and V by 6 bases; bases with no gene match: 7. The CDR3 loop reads CASTTGLAGGGSYEQYF. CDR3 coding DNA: TGTGCCAGCACTACGGGACTAGCGGGGGGAGGCTCCTACGAGCAGTACTTC.

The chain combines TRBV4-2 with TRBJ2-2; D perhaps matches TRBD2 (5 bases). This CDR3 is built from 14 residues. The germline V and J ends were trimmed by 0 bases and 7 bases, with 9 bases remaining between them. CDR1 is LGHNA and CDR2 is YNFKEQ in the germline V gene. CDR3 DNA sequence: TGTGCCAGCAGCCAAGATGAGCGGCGCGGGGAGCTGTTTTTT. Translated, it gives CASSQDERRGELFF.

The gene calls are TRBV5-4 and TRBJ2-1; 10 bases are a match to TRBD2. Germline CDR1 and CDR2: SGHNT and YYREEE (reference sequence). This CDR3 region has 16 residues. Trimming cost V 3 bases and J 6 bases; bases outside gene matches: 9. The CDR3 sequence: CASSSRAGGPINEQFF. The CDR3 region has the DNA TGTGCCAGCAGCTCTCGAGCGGGGGGGCCAATCAATGAGCAGTTCTTC.

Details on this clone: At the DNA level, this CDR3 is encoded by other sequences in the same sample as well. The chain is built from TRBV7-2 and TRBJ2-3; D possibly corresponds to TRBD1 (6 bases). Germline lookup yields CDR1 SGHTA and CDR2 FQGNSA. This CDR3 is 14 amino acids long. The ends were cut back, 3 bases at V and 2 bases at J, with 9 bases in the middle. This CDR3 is CASSFDRNTDTQYF. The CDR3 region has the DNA TGTGCCAGCAGCTTCGACAGGAACACAGATACGCAGTATTTT.

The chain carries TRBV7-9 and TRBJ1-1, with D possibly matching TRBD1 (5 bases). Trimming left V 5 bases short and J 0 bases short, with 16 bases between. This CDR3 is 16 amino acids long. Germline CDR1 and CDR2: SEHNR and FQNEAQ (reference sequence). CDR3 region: CASSPRATVLNTEAFF. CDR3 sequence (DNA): TGTGCCAGCAGCCCCAGGGCCACGGTTTTGAACACTGAAGCTTTCTTT. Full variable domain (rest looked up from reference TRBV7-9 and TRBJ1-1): DTGVSQNPRHKITKRGQNVTFRCDPISEHNRLYWYRQTLGQGPEFLTYFQNEAQLEKSRLLSDRFSAERPKGSFSTLEIQRTEQGDSAMYLCASSPRATVLNTEAFFGQGTRLTVV.

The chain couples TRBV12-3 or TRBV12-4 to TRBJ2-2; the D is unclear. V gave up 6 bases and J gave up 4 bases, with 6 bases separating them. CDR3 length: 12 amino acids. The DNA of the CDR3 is TGTGCCAGCAGACAGCTCACCGGGGAGCTGTTTTTT. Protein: CASRQLTGELFF.

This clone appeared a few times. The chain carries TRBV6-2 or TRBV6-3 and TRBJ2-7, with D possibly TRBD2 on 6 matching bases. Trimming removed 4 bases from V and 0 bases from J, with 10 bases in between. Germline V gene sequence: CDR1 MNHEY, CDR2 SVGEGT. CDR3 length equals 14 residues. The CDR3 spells CASSFGGASYEQYF. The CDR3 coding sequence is TGTGCCAGCAGTTTCGGCGGGGCCTCCTACGAGCAGTACTTC.

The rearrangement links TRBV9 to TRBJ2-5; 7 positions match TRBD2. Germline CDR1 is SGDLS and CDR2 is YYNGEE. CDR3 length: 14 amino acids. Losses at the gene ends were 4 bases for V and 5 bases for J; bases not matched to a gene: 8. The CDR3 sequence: CASSRTRSQETQYF. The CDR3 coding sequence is TGTGCCAGCAGCAGGACTAGGTCCCAGGAGACCCAGTACTTC.

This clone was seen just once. Written as DNA, the CDR3 is TGTGCCACCCGGGACAGGCTGAGCACAGATACGCAGTATTTT. Encoded protein: CATRDRLSTDTQYF. The gene calls are TRBV10-3 and TRBJ2-3; 8 nucleotides agree with TRBD1. The CDR3 sequence is 14 residues long. Germline V gives CDR1 ENHRY, CDR2 SYGVKD. Trimming took 10 bases from V and 0 from J; bases not matched to a gene: 6.

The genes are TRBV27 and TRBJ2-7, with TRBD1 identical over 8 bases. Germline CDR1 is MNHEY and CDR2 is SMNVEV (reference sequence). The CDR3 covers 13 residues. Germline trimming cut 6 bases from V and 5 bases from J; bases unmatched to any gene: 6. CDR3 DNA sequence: TGTGCCAGCAGCCGGGACAGGCGTAACGAGCAGTACTTC. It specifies CASSRDRRNEQYF.

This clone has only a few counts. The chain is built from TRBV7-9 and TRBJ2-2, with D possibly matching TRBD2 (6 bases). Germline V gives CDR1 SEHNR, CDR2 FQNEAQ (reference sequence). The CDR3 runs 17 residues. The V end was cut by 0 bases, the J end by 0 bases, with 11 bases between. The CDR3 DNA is TGTGCCAGCAGCTTAGCACGGAGGGAGCCGAACACCGGGGAGCTGTTTTTT. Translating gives CASSLARREPNTGELFF.

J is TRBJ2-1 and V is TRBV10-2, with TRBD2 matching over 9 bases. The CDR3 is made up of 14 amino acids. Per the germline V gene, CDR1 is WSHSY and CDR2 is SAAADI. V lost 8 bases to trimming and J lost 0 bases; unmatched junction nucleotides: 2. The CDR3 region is CASLAGFSYNEQFF. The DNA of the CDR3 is TGCGCCAGCCTAGCGGGGTTCTCCTACAATGAGCAGTTCTTC.

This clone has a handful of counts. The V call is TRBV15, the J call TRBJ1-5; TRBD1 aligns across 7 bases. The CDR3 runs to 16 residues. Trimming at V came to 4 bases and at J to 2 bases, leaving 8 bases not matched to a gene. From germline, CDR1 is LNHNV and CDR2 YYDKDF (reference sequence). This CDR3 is CATSKPRQGGNQPQHF. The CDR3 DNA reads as TGTGCCACCAGCAAACCTCGACAGGGCGGCAATCAGCCCCAGCATTTT.

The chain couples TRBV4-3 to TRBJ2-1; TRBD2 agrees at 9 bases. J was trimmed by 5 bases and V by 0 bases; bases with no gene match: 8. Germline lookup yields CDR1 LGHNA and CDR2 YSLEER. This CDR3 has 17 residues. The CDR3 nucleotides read TGCGCCAGCAGCCAAGATGCGGGGGGGTCAAGACACAATGAGCAGTTCTTC. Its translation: CASSQDAGGSRHNEQFF.

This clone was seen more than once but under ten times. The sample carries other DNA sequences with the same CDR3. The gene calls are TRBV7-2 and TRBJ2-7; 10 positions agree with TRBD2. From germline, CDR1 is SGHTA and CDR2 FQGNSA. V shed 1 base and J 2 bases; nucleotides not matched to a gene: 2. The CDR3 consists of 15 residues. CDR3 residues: CASSLGTSGTYEQYF. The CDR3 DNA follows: TGTGCCAGCAGCTTAGGTACTAGCGGGACCTACGAGCAGTACTTC. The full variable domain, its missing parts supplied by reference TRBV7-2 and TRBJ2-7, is GAGVSQSPSNKVTEKGKDVELRCDPISGHTALYWYRQSLGQGLEFLIYFQGNSAPDKSGLPSDRFSAERTGGSVSTLTIQRTQQEDSAVYLCASSLGTSGTYEQYFGPGTRLTVT.

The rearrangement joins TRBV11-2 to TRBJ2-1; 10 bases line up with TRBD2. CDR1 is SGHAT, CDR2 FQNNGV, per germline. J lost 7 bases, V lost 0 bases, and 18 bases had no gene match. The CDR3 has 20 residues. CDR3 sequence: CASSLDSTAGGPFLLNEQFF. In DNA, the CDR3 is TGTGCCAGCAGCTTAGATTCAACAGCGGGGGGGCCGTTTTTACTTAATGAGCAGTTCTTC.

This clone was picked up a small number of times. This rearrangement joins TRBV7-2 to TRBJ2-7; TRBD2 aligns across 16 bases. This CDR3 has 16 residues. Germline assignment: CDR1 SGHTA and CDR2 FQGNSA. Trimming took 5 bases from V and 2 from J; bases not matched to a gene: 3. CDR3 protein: CASSPGTSGGAYEQYF. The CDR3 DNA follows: TGTGCCAGCAGCCCCGGGACTAGCGGGGGGGCCTACGAGCAGTACTTC.

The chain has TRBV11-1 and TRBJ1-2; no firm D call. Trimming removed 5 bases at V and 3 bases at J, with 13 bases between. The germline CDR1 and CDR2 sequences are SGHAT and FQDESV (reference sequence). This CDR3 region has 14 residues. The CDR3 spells CASSDSGFHYGYTF. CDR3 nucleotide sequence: TGTGCCAGCAGCGACTCCGGGTTCCACTATGGCTACACCTTC.

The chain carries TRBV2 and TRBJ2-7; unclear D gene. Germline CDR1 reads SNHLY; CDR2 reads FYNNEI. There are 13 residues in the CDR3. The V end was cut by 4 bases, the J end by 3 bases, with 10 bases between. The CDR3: CASSAPENYEQYF. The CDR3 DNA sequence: TGTGCCAGCAGTGCTCCGGAGAACTACGAGCAGTACTTC. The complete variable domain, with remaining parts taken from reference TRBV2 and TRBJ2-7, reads EPEVTQTPSHQVTQMGQEVILRCVPISNHLYFYWYRQILGQKVEFLVSFYNNEISEKSEIFDDQFSVERPDGSNFTLKIRSTKLEDSAMYFCASSAPENYEQYFGPGTRLTVT.

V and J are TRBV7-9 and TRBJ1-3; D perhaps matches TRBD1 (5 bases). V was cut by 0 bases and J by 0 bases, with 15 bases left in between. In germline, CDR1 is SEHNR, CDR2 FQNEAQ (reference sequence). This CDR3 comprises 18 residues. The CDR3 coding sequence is TGTGCCAGCAGCTTAGCGTCGTCGGCAGGGTACTCTGGAAACACCATATATTTT. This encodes CASSLASSAGYSGNTIYF.

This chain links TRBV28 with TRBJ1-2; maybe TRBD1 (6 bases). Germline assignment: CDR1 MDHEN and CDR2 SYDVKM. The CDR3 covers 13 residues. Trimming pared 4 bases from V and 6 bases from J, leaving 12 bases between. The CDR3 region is CASSSGQTDGYTF. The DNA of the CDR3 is TGTGCCAGCAGTTCCGGACAGACGGATGGCTACACCTTC.

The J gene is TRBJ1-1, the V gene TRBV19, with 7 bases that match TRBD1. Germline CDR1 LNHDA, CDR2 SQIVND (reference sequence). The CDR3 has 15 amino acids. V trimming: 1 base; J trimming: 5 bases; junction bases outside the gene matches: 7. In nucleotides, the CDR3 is TGTGCCAGTAGTATAGCCCCAGGGGGGTGGACTGAAGCTTTCTTT. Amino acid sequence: CASSIAPGGWTEAFF.

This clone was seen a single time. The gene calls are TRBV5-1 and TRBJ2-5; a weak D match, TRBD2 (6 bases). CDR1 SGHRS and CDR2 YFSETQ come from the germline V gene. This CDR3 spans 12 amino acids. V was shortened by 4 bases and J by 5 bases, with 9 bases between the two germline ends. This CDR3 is CASSPRGETQYF. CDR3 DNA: TGCGCCAGCAGCCCCCGGGGGGAGACCCAGTACTTC.

CDR3 bases: TGTGCCAGCAGCGCCGATGAGGTCTCCAGTACCGGGGAGCTGTTTTTT. This codes for CASSADEVSSTGELFF. V is TRBV9 and J is TRBJ2-2; D is uncertain. The CDR3 covers 16 residues. V lost 3 bases to trimming and J lost 5 bases, with 17 bases between them. Germline CDR1 is SGDLS and CDR2 is YYNGEE.

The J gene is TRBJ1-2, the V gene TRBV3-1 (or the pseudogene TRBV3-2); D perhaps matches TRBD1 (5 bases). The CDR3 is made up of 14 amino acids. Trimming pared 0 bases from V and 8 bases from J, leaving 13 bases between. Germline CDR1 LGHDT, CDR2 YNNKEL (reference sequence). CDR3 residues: CASSQDAGVRGYTF. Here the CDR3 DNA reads TGTGCCAGCAGCCAAGACGCGGGGGTACGAGGCTACACCTTC.

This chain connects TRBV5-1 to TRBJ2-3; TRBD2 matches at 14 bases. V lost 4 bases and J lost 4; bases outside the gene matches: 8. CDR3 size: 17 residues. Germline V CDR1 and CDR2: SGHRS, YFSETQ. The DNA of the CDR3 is TGCGCCAGCAGCCGGACTAGCGGGGGGATGAGTGCAGATACGCAGTATTTT. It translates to CASSRTSGGMSADTQYF.

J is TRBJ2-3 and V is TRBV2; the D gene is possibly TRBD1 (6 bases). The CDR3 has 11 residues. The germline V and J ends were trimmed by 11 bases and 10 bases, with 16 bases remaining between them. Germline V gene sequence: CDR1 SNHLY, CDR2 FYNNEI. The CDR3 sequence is CAGLRGYAQYF. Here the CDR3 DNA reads TGTGCCGGCCTCAGGGGATACGCGCAGTATTTT.